The T cell receptor (beta chain) under discussion was sequenced for a study of chemoradiotherapy in HPV16-positive cancers. For the study at large: Candidate HPV-specific clones and shared TCR motifs came from a couple of HPV16-positive patients. Notes on the study in general: During treatment, candidate HPV-specific clones and E7-related motifs expanded in tumor. Better recurrence-free survival went with HPV-responsive T-cell expansion in HPV16-positive patients.

As regards this clone: Its antigen is unknown.

The data were produced by immunoSEQ multiplex PCR, yet TCRdb's version contains in-frame clones alone and is incomplete. The table includes about 8,100 clones, about two thirds detected once. This sample was taken from a patient who underwent chemoradiotherapy. The sequence was obtained from a human donor with HPV-associated anogenital cancer.

Here the CDR3 DNA reads TGTGCCAGCAGCGTACGGGACGGGGATCAGCCCCAGCATTTT. Translating it yields CASSVRDGDQPQHF. This chain connects TRBV6-1 to TRBJ1-5; a weak D match, TRBD1 (5 bases). The V and J ends lost 6 bases and 5 bases respectively, with 14 bases between them. The CDR3 covers 14 residues. CDR1 and CDR2 (germline): MNHNS, SASEGT.